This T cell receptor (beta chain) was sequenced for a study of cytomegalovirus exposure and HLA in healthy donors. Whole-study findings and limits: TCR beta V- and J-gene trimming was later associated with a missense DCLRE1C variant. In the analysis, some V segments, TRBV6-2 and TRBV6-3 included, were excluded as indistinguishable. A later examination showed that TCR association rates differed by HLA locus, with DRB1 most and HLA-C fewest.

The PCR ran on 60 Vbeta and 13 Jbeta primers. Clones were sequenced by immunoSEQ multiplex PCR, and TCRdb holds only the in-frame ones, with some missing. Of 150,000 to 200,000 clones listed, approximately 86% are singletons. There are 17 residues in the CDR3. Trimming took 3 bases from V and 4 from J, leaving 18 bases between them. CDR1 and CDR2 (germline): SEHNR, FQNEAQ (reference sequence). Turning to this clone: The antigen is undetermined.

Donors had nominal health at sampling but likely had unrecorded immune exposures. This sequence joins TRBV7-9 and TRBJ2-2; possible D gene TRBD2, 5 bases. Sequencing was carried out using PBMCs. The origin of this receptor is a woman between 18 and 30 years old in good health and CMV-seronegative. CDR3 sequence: CASSFPEGGWGTGELFF. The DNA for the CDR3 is TGTGCCAGCAGCTTTCCCGAGGGCGGCTGGGGCACCGGGGAGCTGTTTTTT.